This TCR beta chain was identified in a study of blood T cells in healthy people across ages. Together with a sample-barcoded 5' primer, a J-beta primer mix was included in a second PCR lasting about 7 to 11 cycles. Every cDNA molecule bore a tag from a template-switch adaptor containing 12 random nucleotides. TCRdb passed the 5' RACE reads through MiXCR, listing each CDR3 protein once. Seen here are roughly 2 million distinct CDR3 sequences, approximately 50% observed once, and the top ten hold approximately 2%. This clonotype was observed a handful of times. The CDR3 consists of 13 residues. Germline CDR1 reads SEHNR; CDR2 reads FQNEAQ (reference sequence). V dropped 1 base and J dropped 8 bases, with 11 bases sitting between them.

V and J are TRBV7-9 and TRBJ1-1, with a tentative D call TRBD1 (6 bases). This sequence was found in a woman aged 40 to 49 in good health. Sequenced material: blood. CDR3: CASSLVQGTEAFF. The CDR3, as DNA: TGTGCCAGCAGCTTAGTACAGGGAACGGAAGCTTTCTTT.